This paragraph covers one TCR beta chain sequence. Antigen: not known. Pooling covered second doses at about 4 or about 12 weeks. The assay was immunoSEQ multiplex PCR, and TCRdb's table has in-frame clones only and misses some. The sample shows approximately 210,000 clones, 90% to 95% of them seen only once. The data belong to a study of T cell responses to AZD1222 COVID-19 vaccine. General study results and limits: Only after the peak T cell response were repertoires sampled. Nearly half of unique spike-specific TCRs reportedly avoided B.1.351 and B.1.1.7 mutated regions.

The sequence was obtained from an adult who received the AZD1222 COVID-19 vaccine. The sample was peripheral blood, taken 28 days after the second AZD1222 dose.

This chain's CDR3 is CASSLEGSTNEKLFF. The CDR3, as DNA: TGTGCCAGCAGCTTAGAGGGGTCAACTAATGAAAAACTGTTTTTT. The V call is TRBV7-9, the J call TRBJ1-4; possible D gene TRBD1, 5 bases. The CDR3 length is 15 residues. Trimming took off 1 base at V and 0 bases at J, with 6 bases between the two ends. Germline V gene data show CDR1 as SEHNR and CDR2 as FQNEAQ (reference sequence).